This TCR beta chain was recorded in a study of OX40 agonist ivuxolimab in advanced cancers. This table comes from immunoSEQ multiplex PCR, and its TCRdb copy is limited to in-frame clones, with some not included. The data contain tens of thousands of clones, approximately 87% of them seen just once; the ten biggest clones take up 25% to 40%. Points from the study as a whole: Researchers did not determine the expanded peripheral T cells' antigen specificity. Among T cells, CD8+ cells averaged more expanded clones than CD4+ cells.

CDR3 size: 14 residues. Germline V gene lookup returns CDR1 SGHRS and CDR2 YFSETQ. V was clipped by 0 bases and J by 3 bases, with 7 bases between them. Details on this clone: The antigen is unknown.

This chain joins TRBV5-1 and TRBJ2-1; possible D gene TRBD1, 6 bases. The TCR comes from an adult with an advanced solid tumor such as melanoma, head and neck, liver or kidney cancer. Sequencing was performed on CD4+ or CD8+ T cells sorted from blood, taken in a trial of the OX40 agonist ivuxolimab. The CDR3 here is CASSLDRVYNEQFF. CDR3 in DNA: TGCGCCAGCAGCTTGGACAGGGTCTACAATGAGCAGTTCTTC.